Listed here is a single T cell receptor (beta chain). Its antigen is currently unknown. This record comes from a study of T cell responses to AZD1222 COVID-19 vaccine. Overall study findings and caveats: There were repertoire samples only from the period after the peak T cell response. Donors were chiefly white British, with a greater number of females, and clonal diversity was perhaps underestimated.

Clones were sequenced by immunoSEQ multiplex PCR, and TCRdb holds only the in-frame ones, with some missing. The repertoire holds tens of thousands of clones, with 89% as singletons. In germline, CDR1 is LNHDA, CDR2 SQIVND (reference sequence). The CDR3 has 15 residues. V lost 0 bases to trimming and J lost 8 bases, with 11 bases between them. Material: peripheral blood, obtained on day 0 of MenACWY control vaccination. This receptor was identified in an adult in good health. The chain recombines TRBV19 with TRBJ1-6; D is possibly TRBD1 (6 bases). The chain's CDR3 is CASSIENREYSPLHF. The CDR3 DNA reads TGTGCCAGTAGTATAGAAAACAGGGAGTATTCACCCCTCCACTTT.